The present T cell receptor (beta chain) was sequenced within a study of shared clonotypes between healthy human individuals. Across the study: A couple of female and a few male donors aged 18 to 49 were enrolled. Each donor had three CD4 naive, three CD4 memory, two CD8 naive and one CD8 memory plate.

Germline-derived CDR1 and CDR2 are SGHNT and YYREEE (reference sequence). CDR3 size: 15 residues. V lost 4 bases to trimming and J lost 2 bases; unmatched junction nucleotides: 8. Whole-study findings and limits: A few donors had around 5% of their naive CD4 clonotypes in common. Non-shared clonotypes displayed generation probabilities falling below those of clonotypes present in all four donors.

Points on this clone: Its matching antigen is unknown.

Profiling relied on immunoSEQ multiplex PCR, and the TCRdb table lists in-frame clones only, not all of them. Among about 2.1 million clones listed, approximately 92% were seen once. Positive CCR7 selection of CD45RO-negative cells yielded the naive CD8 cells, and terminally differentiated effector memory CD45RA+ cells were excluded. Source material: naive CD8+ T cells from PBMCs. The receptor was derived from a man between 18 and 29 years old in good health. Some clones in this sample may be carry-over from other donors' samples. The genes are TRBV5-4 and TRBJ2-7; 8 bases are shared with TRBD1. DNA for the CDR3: TGTGCCAGCAGCGTCTACCGGGACAGGCCCTACGAGCAGTACTTC. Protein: CASSVYRDRPYEQYF.